What follows is one TCR beta chain and its context. This specimen belongs to a study of blood T cell repertoires in COVID-19. Original data processing: Reference gene primers were amplified, and this amplification served to estimate nucleated cell counts. Using immunoSEQ multiplex PCR, the repertoire was profiled, and TCRdb retains in-frame clones only, with some absent. The DNA was the basis for D and trimming; V, J and clone size are from that table. Of 200,000 or so clones listed, roughly nine tenths are singletons. Trimming at V came to 5 bases and at J to 3 bases, leaving 19 bases not matched to a gene. The germline CDR1 and CDR2 sequences are MNHEY and SVGEGT. This CDR3 spans 18 amino acids.

This chain joins TRBV6-2 or TRBV6-3 and TRBJ2-7; TRBD1 matches at 7 bases. What was sequenced was PBMCs or T cells enriched from blood (not recorded which). This TCR was recovered from a young woman in a cohort exposed to, infected with or recovered from COVID-19 (not recorded which). The CDR3 sequence is CASSTGVRYQGNFYEQYF. In nucleotides, the CDR3 is TGTGCCAGCAGTACAGGGGTGAGGTACCAAGGGAACTTCTACGAGCAGTACTTC.